A selection of T cell receptor beta chains follows, all from one sample in a study of CD8+ T cells in alopecia areata. Produced via immunoSEQ multiplex PCR; TCRdb's table is partial and in-frame only. The sample holds 150,000 or so clones; around 57% are singletons and the top ten take approximately 4.8%. The sample was CD4+ T cells sorted from blood. The receptors were gathered from a human donor in good health. Each CDR3 is given with its conserved first and last residue. The D gene is left open where the match is weak.

-,TRBJ2-5,TRBV5-6,CASSFGLAETQYF
TRBD1,TRBJ2-1,TRBV2,CASSRGLSYNEQFF
TRBD1,TRBJ1-1,TRBV7-9,CASSLQGARNTEAFF
-,TRBJ2-7,TRBV5-4,CASSLGTYEQYF
-,TRBJ2-7,TRBV29-1,CSVGLTLSEQYF
-,TRBJ2-6,TRBV10-2,CASSESDRYSGANVLTF
-,TRBJ2-3,TRBV6-6,CASTADRPSTDTQYF
TRBD2,TRBJ2-5,TRBV25-1,CASSGYWLAEETQYF
-,TRBJ1-1,TRBV29-1,CSVHRGREAFF
-,TRBJ2-7,TRBV2,CASSQTTVESYEQYF
TRBD2,TRBJ2-5,TRBV11-2,CASSWLAGTETQYF
-,TRBJ1-1,TRBV30,CAWSRDATEAFF
-,TRBJ1-5,TRBV6-1,CASSLGSNQPQHF
TRBD1,TRBJ2-5,TRBV5-1,CASTPVAGQVETQYF
-,TRBJ2-7,TRBV6-5,CASSYNRAREQYF
TRBD2,TRBJ2-1,TRBV19,CASIPGGSYNEQFF
TRBD2,TRBJ2-1,TRBV29-1,CSVAGLAGVSEQFF
-,TRBJ2-5,TRBV7-2,CASSFVVPRPETQYF
-,TRBJ2-7,TRBV29-1,CSARTGTIYEQYF
TRBD2,TRBJ2-2,TRBV4-1,CASSQELVAGATGELFF
-,TRBJ2-5,TRBV7-8,CASSLGTEGQETQYF
-,TRBJ2-2,TRBV29-1,CSAQGGQYTGELFF
TRBD2,TRBJ2-3,TRBV5-4,CASSLRLAGGLKDTQYF
TRBD1,TRBJ1-1,TRBV20-1,CSANRDRKTFF
-,TRBJ2-7,TRBV2,CASSEAGTLPPYF
-,TRBJ2-6,TRBV28,CASRGATDSGANVLTF
TRBD2,TRBJ2-5,TRBV7-8,CASSLRGRGETQYF
-,TRBJ2-1,TRBV14,CASSLSGRGRYNEQFF
-,TRBJ1-3,TRBV30,CAWSRGTPSGNTIYF
TRBD1,TRBJ2-1,TRBV15,CATKLHRDRDNEQFF
-,TRBJ2-5,TRBV5-1,CASSSRDPKFQETQYF
TRBD1,TRBJ2-5,TRBV29-1,CSVEAQGRKTQYF
-,TRBJ2-4,TRBV30,CAWSVRARDIQYF
TRBD2,TRBJ2-4,TRBV25-1,CASSDRLAGGGNIQYF
-,TRBJ2-1,TRBV27,CASSLSIGRGSYNEQFF
-,TRBJ2-7,TRBV5-6,CASSLGRDEQYF
-,TRBJ2-7,TRBV6-6,CASSYSGKGLHEQYF
-,TRBJ1-3,TRBV29-1,CSVGEGTGNTIYF
-,TRBJ2-1,TRBV2,CASRTGTTWDEQFF
-,TRBJ1-5,TRBV27,CASSLSRDIRQPQHF